The text below deals with one T cell receptor (beta chain). TCRdb's copy holds only in-frame clones and misses some; the assay was immunoSEQ multiplex PCR. The profile shows about 360,000 clones, 80% to 90% of them singletons. These data belong to a study of blood T cell repertoires in COVID-19. Study summary: Spain, Italy and the United States supplied samples that represented acute and convalescent COVID-19.

The sequencing input was peripheral blood. The sequence was obtained from a man younger than 40 with active or convalescent COVID-19.

CDR3 bases: TGTGCCAGCAGCGTAGAAGCGACCCTAGGCGAGCAGTACTTC. Amino acids: CASSVEATLGEQYF. The chain joins TRBV9 to TRBJ2-7; the D is unclear. This CDR3 has 14 residues. Germline CDR1 reads SGDLS; CDR2 reads YYNGEE. V was clipped by 0 bases and J by 6 bases, with 13 bases between them.